One sample yielded the 18 T cell receptor beta chains listed below, sequenced in a study of T cell responses to AZD1222 COVID-19 vaccine. Using immunoSEQ multiplex PCR, the repertoire was profiled, and TCRdb retains in-frame clones only, with some absent. Of under 150,000 clones listed, about 90% were seen once; the top ten hold around 7.5%. This material consisted of peripheral blood, taken on day 0 of AZD1222 vaccination. These receptors were taken from an adult in good health.

In its sample, this clone was seen a few times. The V call is TRBV7-9, the J call TRBJ2-1, with D unclear. Trimming removed 2 bases from V and 4 bases from J, with 12 bases in between. This CDR3 has 15 amino acids. Germline lookup yields CDR1 SEHNR and CDR2 FQNEAQ (reference sequence). CDR3 nucleotide sequence: TGTGCCAGCAGCTTAAACTCGAACGGGTACAATGAGCAGTTCTTC. Its protein is CASSLNSNGYNEQFF.

The CDR3 loop reads CASSLIYEQYF. As DNA, the CDR3 is TGTGCCAGCAGCTTAATTTACGAGCAGTACTTC. V and J are TRBV11-2 and TRBJ2-7; D gene ambiguous. Germline CDR1 reads SGHAT; CDR2 reads FQNNGV. The CDR3 loop spans 11 amino acids. Between the trimmed V and J ends, which lost 2 bases and 4 bases, there was a span of 3 bases.

The chain uses TRBV6-5 and TRBJ1-2; D call uncertain. The germline V gene encodes CDR1 MNHEY and CDR2 SVGAGI. Trimming stripped 0 bases from V and 4 bases from J, with 12 bases between. CDR3 length equals 15 residues. CDR3 sequence (DNA): TGTGCCAGCAGTTACTCGATCATCGGAGTCTATGGCTACACCTTC. Translated: CASSYSIIGVYGYTF.

This clone was observed once. The V and J genes are TRBV11-3 and TRBJ2-3; D perhaps matches TRBD1 (6 bases). The CDR3 extends over 15 amino acids. V gave up 5 bases and J gave up 6 bases, with 18 bases separating them. From germline, CDR1 is SGHNT and CDR2 YENEEA. The DNA of the CDR3 is TGTGCCAGCAGCAAAGGGACATCTTCCCGGGATACGCAGTATTTT. This translates into CASSKGTSSRDTQYF. Full variable domain (rest looked up from reference TRBV11-3 and TRBJ2-3): EAGVVQSPRYKIIEKKQPVAFWCNPISGHNTLYWYLQNLGQGPELLIRYENEEAVDDSQLPKDRFSAERLKGVDSTLKIQPAELGDSAVYLCASSKGTSSRDTQYFGPGTRLTVL.

V usage is TRBV28 and J usage is TRBJ2-2; TRBD1 is a possible D gene (6 bases). V lost 6 bases to trimming and J lost 6 bases, with 14 bases between them. Germline V CDR1 and CDR2: MDHEN, SYDVKM. CDR3 length: 14 amino acids. This CDR3 is CASRLGDIPGELFF. The CDR3 DNA reads as TGTGCCAGCAGGCTGGGGGACATCCCCGGGGAGCTGTTTTTT. Looking up the rest from reference TRBV28 and TRBJ2-2 gives the full variable domain: DVKVTQSSRYLVKRTGEKVFLECVQDMDHENMFWYRQDPGLGLRLIYFSYDVKMKEKGDIPEGYSVSREKKERFSLILESASTNQTSMYLCASRLGDIPGELFFGEGSRLTVL.

The genes are TRBV19 and TRBJ1-1; perhaps TRBD1 as D (6 bases). This CDR3 spans 15 amino acids. Germline loops: CDR1 LNHDA, CDR2 SQIVND (reference sequence). V was clipped by 6 bases and J by 2 bases, with 16 bases between them. The CDR3 reads CASSLTGGGNTEAFF. For the CDR3, the DNA is TGTGCCAGTAGCCTCACGGGAGGGGGAAACACTGAAGCTTTCTTT.

The rearrangement uses TRBV4-1 and TRBJ1-5; the D gene is possibly TRBD1 (6 bases). Per the germline V gene, CDR1 is MGHRA and CDR2 is YSYEKL. The V end was cut by 0 bases, the J end by 5 bases, with 17 bases between. The CDR3 spans 17 residues. CDR3 amino acids: CASSQERGGWDDQPQHF. For the CDR3, the DNA is TGCGCCAGCAGCCAAGAGAGGGGGGGTTGGGACGATCAGCCCCAGCATTTT.

The chain's CDR3 is CASSHGTPEQFF. CDR3 nucleotide sequence: TGTGCCAGCAGCCACGGGACTCCCGAGCAGTTCTTC. The V call is TRBV7-3, the J call TRBJ2-1; D is perhaps TRBD2 (6 bases). CDR1 is SGHTA, CDR2 FQGTGA, per germline. This CDR3 comprises 12 residues. Trimming removed 5 bases at V and 10 bases at J, with 12 bases between.

The CDR3 DNA reads TGTGCCAGCTCACCGGCGAACGGGGACAATGAGCAGTTCTTC. Encoded protein: CASSPANGDNEQFF. The genes are TRBV18 and TRBJ2-1, with a tentative D call TRBD2 (5 bases). CDR1 is KGHSH, CDR2 LQKENI, per germline. The V and J ends lost 3 bases and 5 bases respectively, with 11 bases between them. The CDR3 spans 14 residues.

The rearrangement uses TRBV4-2 and TRBJ2-5, with D uncertain. This CDR3 is built from 16 residues. Germline CDR1 and CDR2: LGHNA and YNFKEQ. Trimming took off 0 bases at V and 5 bases at J, with 16 bases between the two ends. The CDR3 coding sequence is TGTGCCAGCAGCCAAGATCCCCTAGGGATTAGGGAGACCCAGTACTTC. The encoded protein is CASSQDPLGIRETQYF.

This clone has more than one count but fewer than ten. As DNA, the CDR3 is TGTGCCAGCAGGCCTGGGACTAGCGGGACCAATGAGCAGTTCTTC. Its translation is CASRPGTSGTNEQFF. The chain combines TRBV5-6 with TRBJ2-1; the match to TRBD2 covers 13 bases. The germline gives CDR1 SGHDT, CDR2 YYEEEE. V gave up 5 bases and J gave up 6 bases; unmatched junction bases: 5. The CDR3 runs to 15 residues.

A single count supports this clone. V gene TRBV5-1 combines with J gene TRBJ2-7; possible D gene TRBD2, 5 bases. Trimming took 3 bases from V and 1 from J, leaving 11 bases between them. Per germline, CDR1 SGHRS and CDR2 YFSETQ. This CDR3 is 14 amino acids long. The CDR3: CASSSQLGSYEQYF. In DNA, the CDR3 is TGCGCCAGCAGCTCCCAACTAGGTTCCTACGAGCAGTACTTC.

Only one count was recorded for this clone. The chain has TRBV6-5 and TRBJ1-1, with TRBD1 matching 7 bases. CDR1 is MNHEY and CDR2 is SVGAGI in the germline V gene. The V gene end was trimmed by 6 bases and the J gene end by 7 bases; junction bases not matched to a gene: 8. CDR3 size: 13 residues. For the CDR3, the DNA is TGTGCCAGCAGGTCGCGACAGGGCGGTGAAGCTTTCTTT. Amino acids: CASRSRQGGEAFF.

The V and J genes are TRBV6-2 or TRBV6-3 and TRBJ1-6; D remains ambiguous. The CDR3 covers 17 residues. The V and J ends lost 2 bases and 8 bases respectively, with 19 bases between them. Germline V CDR1 and CDR2: MNHEY, SVGEGT. The CDR3 protein is CASSYEYQTPEDSPLHF. CDR3 DNA sequence: TGTGCCAGCAGTTACGAGTACCAGACCCCTGAGGATTCACCCCTCCACTTT.

The rearrangement joins TRBV7-3 to TRBJ2-2; 10 nucleotides align to TRBD1. CDR3 size: 17 residues. Germline CDR1 SGHTA, CDR2 FQGTGA. V gave up 4 bases and J gave up 5 bases; unmatched junction bases: 10. The CDR3 loop is CASSSTGGEVKTGELFF. In DNA form, the CDR3 reads TGTGCCAGCAGCTCGACAGGGGGCGAAGTAAAGACCGGGGAGCTGTTTTTT.

J is TRBJ2-4 and V is TRBV28; tentatively, D is TRBD2 (6 bases). CDR3 length: 14 amino acids. Germline V gene lookup returns CDR1 MDHEN and CDR2 SYDVKM. V was trimmed by 4 bases and J by 6 bases, leaving 13 bases between them. The CDR3 nucleotides are TGTGCCAGCAGTTCCCCCGAAGCGGGAAACATTCAGTACTTC. Protein product: CASSSPEAGNIQYF.

CDR3 sequence: CASSDGLEVGEQFF. DNA of the CDR3: TGTGCCAGCAGTGACGGACTAGAGGTAGGCGAGCAGTTCTTC. The rearrangement joins TRBV6-4 to TRBJ2-1; 7 bases are shared with TRBD2. V lost 2 bases and J lost 10; bases outside the gene matches: 8. CDR3 length equals 14 residues. The germline V gene has CDR1 MRHNA and CDR2 SNTAGT.

The sample holds one count of this clone. J is TRBJ1-1 and V is TRBV5-4; 7 bases match TRBD1. CDR1 and CDR2 from the germline V gene are SGHNT and YYREEE (reference sequence). V lost 0 bases, J lost 1 base, and 3 bases stayed unmatched. This CDR3 is built from 15 residues. CDR3 loop: CASSLARQGNTEAFF. Here the CDR3 DNA reads TGTGCCAGCAGCTTGGCCCGACAGGGGAACACTGAAGCTTTCTTT.